This T cell receptor beta chain was profiled in a study of T cell responses to AZD1222 COVID-19 vaccine. Study-level findings and limits: Spike-specific TCR repertoires showed rising breadth and depth after two AZD1222 doses. Just a handful of AZD1222 recipients tested seropositive at baseline.

Details on this clone: The antigen remains undetermined.

Profiling relied on immunoSEQ multiplex PCR, and the TCRdb table lists in-frame clones only, not all of them. The sample carries 100,000 to 150,000 clones, 70% to 90% recorded once. This CDR3 has 12 residues. V was clipped by 7 bases and J by 4 bases, with 14 bases between them. The germline CDR1 and CDR2 sequences are SQVTM and ANQGSEA. The chain couples TRBV29-1 to TRBJ2-7, with D perhaps TRBD2 (5 bases). The material was peripheral blood, obtained on day 0 of AZD1222 vaccination. The clonotype comes from an adult in good health. The CDR3 DNA sequence: TGCAGCGCCGTAGAGGGCGGATACGAGCAGTACTTC. The encoded protein is CSAVEGGYEQYF.